A selection of T cell receptor beta chains follows, all from one sample in a study of control samples from healthy donors and cancer patients. Here immunoSEQ multiplex PCR was the method, and the copy in TCRdb shows in-frame clones only, minus some. This table has 68,000 or so clones, under 85% appearing once. Sequences were obtained from blood. The receptors derive from a man between 60 and 75 years old in good health. The CDR3 runs from the conserved cysteine through the conserved F or W. D genes are given only for firm matches. Some rows have no size entry. The others give once, few or many, or a class for an expanded clone.

j_gene,v_gene,d_gene,len,abundance,CDR3nt,CDR3aa
TRBJ1-5,TRBV28,TRBD1,15,few,TGTGCCACCCTATCCGGGACAGGGAGCAATCAGCCCCAGCATTTT,CATLSGTGSNQPQHF
TRBJ2-4,TRBV29-1,.,13,.,TGCAGCGTTCCGGGCCCCGGGGGAAACATTCAGTACTTC,CSVPGPGGNIQYF
TRBJ2-7,TRBV7-6,.,14,.,TGTGCCAGCAGCTTAGACAGCGGCCCCTACGAGCAGTACTTC,CASSLDSGPYEQYF
TRBJ2-7,TRBV7-9,.,14,.,TGTGCCAGCAGCTTACTAGGCAGGAACTACGAGCAGTACTTC,CASSLLGRNYEQYF
TRBJ1-2,TRBV24-1,TRBD1,14,.,TGTGCCACCAGTGACCCGGGGACAGCCTATGGCTACACCTTC,CATSDPGTAYGYTF
TRBJ2-7,TRBV28,TRBD1,15,.,TGTGCCAGCAGTGGGAGACAGGGGGGTTCCTACGAGCAGTACTTC,CASSGRQGGSYEQYF
TRBJ1-5,TRBV14,TRBD1,17,.,TGTGCCAGCAGCCAAGGCCGGGGACAGGGACACGGTCAGCCCCAGCATTTT,CASSQGRGQGHGQPQHF
TRBJ1-5,TRBV29-1,.,13,.,TGCAGCGTTGAGGAGAGGCCGTATCAGCCCCAGCATTTT,CSVEERPYQPQHF
TRBJ1-1,TRBV11-3,.,13,.,TGTGCCAGCAGCTTAGATGCGCGGACTGAAGCTTTCTTT,CASSLDARTEAFF
TRBJ2-1,TRBV5-4,TRBD1,17,.,TGTGCCAGCAGCCCGGGACAGCCGAGGAGCTCCTACAATGAGCAGTTCTTC,CASSPGQPRSSYNEQFF
TRBJ2-1,TRBV30,TRBD2,13,.,TGTGCCTGGACTAGCGGGTTCTACAATGAGCAGTTCTTC,CAWTSGFYNEQFF
TRBJ1-6,TRBV19,TRBD1,18,few,TGTGCCAGTAGTATAGATTCCGGGAACAGGGGCTATAATTCACCCCTCCACTTT,CASSIDSGNRGYNSPLHF
TRBJ1-1,TRBV7-2,TRBD1,16,.,TGTGCCAGCAGGCCGACAGGGGAGTTAATGAACACTGAAGCTTTCTTT,CASRPTGELMNTEAFF
TRBJ1-3,TRBV23-1,TRBD1,19,.,TGCGCCAGCAGTCAAACAGGGGACACAGCCAATTTTTCTGGAAACACCATATATTTT,CASSQTGDTANFSGNTIYF
TRBJ1-5,TRBV2,TRBD1,14,.,TGTGCCAGCAGTTTACAGGGGACAAATCAGCCCCAGCATTTT,CASSLQGTNQPQHF
TRBJ2-7,TRBV7-4,TRBD2,16,once,TGTGCCAGCAGCTTAAAGTCTAGCGGGGGTCCTCGGGAGCAGTACTTC,CASSLKSSGGPREQYF
TRBJ1-1,TRBV5-6,.,17,.,TGTGCCAGCAGCTTGGCAGGGAGGGGGGCCCTGAGCACTGAAGCTTTCTTT,CASSLAGRGALSTEAFF
TRBJ1-1,TRBV30,.,12,.,TGTGCCTGGAGGGCAGTGGGCACTGAAGCTTTCTTT,CAWRAVGTEAFF
TRBJ2-7,TRBV12-3/TRBV12-4,TRBD1,13,.,TGTGCCAGCAGTTTGCGACAGGGGGCCGAGCAGTACTTC,CASSLRQGAEQYF
TRBJ2-7,TRBV25-1,.,14,.,TGTGCCAGCAGTTCAGCAGGTTCCCACTACGAGCAGTACTTC,CASSSAGSHYEQYF
TRBJ2-7,TRBV3-1/TRBV3-2,.,13,.,TGTGCCAGCAGCCAAGGGGGCTCAAGAACACAGTACTTC,CASSQGGSRTQYF
TRBJ2-3,TRBV9,.,14,.,TGTGCCAGCAGCTACCGGACTAGCACAGATACGCAGTATTTT,CASSYRTSTDTQYF
TRBJ2-1,TRBV3-1/TRBV3-2,.,14,.,TGTGCCAGCAGTCTACTAATGTCCCACAATGAGCAGTTCTTC,CASSLLMSHNEQFF
TRBJ2-7,TRBV4-2,TRBD2,19,.,TGTGCCAGCAGCCAAAAGGGTACCGGGACTAGCGGTGCACCCTACGAGCAGTACTTC,CASSQKGTGTSGAPYEQYF
TRBJ2-7,TRBV6-2/TRBV6-3,TRBD1,13,few,TGTGCCAGCAGCAAAACAGGGGGATACGAGCAGTACTTC,CASSKTGGYEQYF
TRBJ2-1,TRBV7-9,TRBD2,16,.,TGTGCCAGCAGCGACGGTCTAGCGGGACTAAACAATGAGCAGTTCTTC,CASSDGLAGLNNEQFF
TRBJ2-7,TRBV6-5,.,12,.,TGTGCCAGCAGTTACGACAACTACGAGCAGTACTTC,CASSYDNYEQYF
TRBJ2-3,TRBV7-3,.,15,.,TGTGCCAGCAGCTTAAACTCAGGGGTTGCAGATACGCAGTATTTT,CASSLNSGVADTQYF
TRBJ2-7,TRBV19,TRBD1,19,.,TGTGCCAGTAGTGCCACTGGGGGGACAGGCCTCCCTCGGCCCTACGAGCAGTACTTC,CASSATGGTGLPRPYEQYF
TRBJ2-7,TRBV20-1,TRBD2,14,.,TGCAGTGCTAGTGGGCTAGCGGGAGAGACCGAGCAGTACTTC,CSASGLAGETEQYF
TRBJ2-7,TRBV28,.,16,.,TGTGCCAGCAGCTTCCTTTCTGCCAGGGATTCATTCGAGCAGTACTTC,CASSFLSARDSFEQYF
TRBJ2-5,TRBV27,TRBD2,16,once,TGTGCCAGCAGGCGAGCGGGAGGGGGGCGTGGGGAGACCCAGTACTTC,CASRRAGGGRGETQYF
TRBJ2-3,TRBV19,TRBD1,15,.,TGTGCCAGTAGAAACATCCCGGGACAGCCGAATACGCAGTATTTT,CASRNIPGQPNTQYF
TRBJ1-3,TRBV7-6,.,16,.,TGTGCCAGCAGCCCCGGTGGGAGGGTCGGGGGAAACACCATATATTTT,CASSPGGRVGGNTIYF
TRBJ2-7,TRBV6-5,TRBD1,14,.,TGTGCCAGCAGGGGACGACAGGGACCGGGGGAGCAGTACTTC,CASRGRQGPGEQYF
TRBJ1-3,TRBV15,.,15,.,TGTGCCACCAGGGGAGACCTAGGCTCTGGAAACACCATATATTTT,CATRGDLGSGNTIYF
TRBJ2-3,TRBV28,.,14,.,TGTGCCAGCAGTGAAGGGGGGGCCACAGATACGCAGTATTTT,CASSEGGATDTQYF
TRBJ2-1,TRBV10-3,TRBD2,16,.,TGTGCCATCAGTGAGCCGGGACTAGCGATTACTGGTGAGCAGTTCTTC,CAISEPGLAITGEQFF
TRBJ2-7,TRBV27,.,16,.,TGTGCCAGCAGCATAGGGGGGACAGTTGTCGTCTACGAGCAGTACTTC,CASSIGGTVVVYEQYF
TRBJ2-3,TRBV18,TRBD2,14,.,TGTGCCAGCTCACCACCGAGCGGCGGGGGTACGCAGTATTTT,CASSPPSGGGTQYF
TRBJ1-2,TRBV3-1/TRBV3-2,.,15,once,TGTGCCAGCAGCCAAGATTGGGGCGGAAACTATGGCTACACCTTC,CASSQDWGGNYGYTF
TRBJ2-7,TRBV2,.,11,.,TGTGCCAGCAGTGAGGACTACGAGCAGTACTTC,CASSEDYEQYF
TRBJ2-7,TRBV5-1,TRBD1,14,.,TGCGCCAGCAGCCTGCAGGGGGCGGAGAACGAGCAGTACTTC,CASSLQGAENEQYF
TRBJ1-6,TRBV2,.,14,.,TGTGCCAGCAGGGAGGGGACCGATAATTCACCCCTCCACTTT,CASREGTDNSPLHF
TRBJ2-5,TRBV7-8,TRBD2,17,.,TGTGCCAGCAGCCAAATCATGGGACTAGCGGGACAAGAGACCCAGTACTTC,CASSQIMGLAGQETQYF
TRBJ2-5,TRBV3-1/TRBV3-2,.,17,.,TGTGCCAGCAGCCGTCACGACCTTTCTATCCGGAGAGAGACCCAGTACTTC,CASSRHDLSIRRETQYF